The 18 T cell receptor beta chains reported below all come from one sample, sequenced in a study of beta chain features in type 1 diabetes. The whole isolated RNA underwent reverse transcription, so sequencing captured expressed TCRB transcripts. Clones were sequenced by immunoSEQ multiplex PCR, and TCRdb holds only the in-frame ones, with some missing. The sample contains roughly 350,000 clones, 11% of which appear only once. Sequencing input: naive CD4+ T cells from blood. Every receptor here comes from a woman in her 30s in good health.

This clone was found a few times. This chain links TRBV18 with TRBJ2-7, with 7 bases aligning to TRBD2. The CDR3 is made up of 14 amino acids. Looked up from germline, CDR1 is KGHSH and CDR2 is LQKENI. V gave up 2 bases and J gave up 4 bases; unmatched junction bases: 5. Written as DNA, the CDR3 is TGTGCCAGCTCACCAGAGCGGGGTGCATACGAGCAGTACTTC. This sequence encodes CASSPERGAYEQYF.

The genes are TRBV7-9 and TRBJ1-1, with D maybe TRBD1 (5 bases). CDR1 and CDR2 from the germline V gene are SEHNR and FQNEAQ (reference sequence). This CDR3 comprises 15 residues. V lost 0 bases and J 1 base, leaving 9 bases between the germline ends. The CDR3 is CASSLARQTNTEAFF. The CDR3 region has the DNA TGTGCCAGCAGCTTAGCTAGACAGACGAACACTGAAGCTTTCTTT.

A single count supports this clone. V is TRBV7-6 and J is TRBJ1-1; TRBD1 agrees at 7 bases. This CDR3 comprises 14 residues. Losses at the gene ends were 5 bases for V and 4 bases for J; bases not matched to a gene: 7. CDR1 and CDR2 (germline): SGHVS, FNYEAQ. CDR3 amino acids: CASSPRQGGTEAFF. In DNA, the CDR3 is TGTGCCAGCAGCCCTCGACAGGGAGGCACTGAAGCTTTCTTT.

The DNA for the CDR3 is TGTGCCAGTATCGCGTTCAACTATGGCTACACCTTC. Translation gives CASIAFNYGYTF. The chain combines TRBV19 with TRBJ1-2; D is ambiguous. CDR1 is LNHDA, CDR2 SQIVND, per germline (reference sequence). The CDR3 runs 12 residues. V lost 7 bases, J lost 2 bases, and 8 bases lay in between.

The chain employs TRBV27 and TRBJ2-7, with 12 bases identical to TRBD1. The trim removed 5 bases at V and 5 bases at J, leaving 10 bases unmatched. Germline CDR1 reads MNHEY; CDR2 reads SMNVEV (reference sequence). This CDR3 contains 16 residues. The CDR3 is CASSRRFGTGGDEQYF. The CDR3 bases are TGTGCCAGCAGTCGCCGATTCGGGACAGGGGGCGACGAGCAGTACTTC.

This clone was detected a few times. The V call is TRBV5-6, the J call TRBJ2-5; 7 bases fit TRBD1. Germline trimming cut 4 bases from V and 5 bases from J; bases unmatched to any gene: 14. CDR1 SGHDT and CDR2 YYEEEE come from the germline V gene. This CDR3 has 16 amino acids. In DNA, the CDR3 is TGTGCCAGCAGCAAGACAGGGCAATATGAGTCGGAGACCCAGTACTTC. It translates to CASSKTGQYESETQYF.

This clone was seen only a few times. This chain uses TRBV6-5 with TRBJ2-5, with TRBD2 matching over 10 bases. This CDR3 comprises 12 residues. The germline CDR1 and CDR2 sequences are MNHEY and SVGAGI. The CDR3 DNA is TGTCGATCTAGCGGGAGTCTGGAGACCCAGTACTTC. Its translation is CRSSGSLETQYF.

The rearrangement links TRBV5-1 to TRBJ1-1; D might be TRBD1 (5 bases). Trimming removed 7 bases at V and 1 base at J, with 14 bases between. In germline, CDR1 is SGHRS, CDR2 YFSETQ. This CDR3 has 14 residues. The CDR3 sequence is CASRAPTENTEAFF. In DNA, the CDR3 is TGCGCCAGCCGAGCCCCGACAGAGAACACTGAAGCTTTCTTT.

This clone has a handful of counts. The chain combines TRBV9 with TRBJ2-3; 8 bases are a match to TRBD2. V was pared by 3 bases and J by 0 bases, with 6 bases of the junction left unmatched. The CDR3 runs to 16 residues. Germline V gene lookup returns CDR1 SGDLS and CDR2 YYNGEE. The CDR3 here is CASSGRTSRSTDTQYF. Here the CDR3 DNA reads TGTGCCAGCAGCGGTAGGACTAGCAGAAGCACAGATACGCAGTATTTT.

This clone occurred a few times. The chain has TRBV28 and TRBJ2-2, with 7 bases matching TRBD1. Germline lookup yields CDR1 MDHEN and CDR2 SYDVKM. The CDR3 runs to 14 residues. With V trimmed by 6 bases and J by 5 bases, 6 bases remained unmatched. CDR3 nucleotide sequence: TGTGCCAGCAGGCTCGGGACAGCGACCGGGGAGCTGTTTTTT. It codes for CASRLGTATGELFF.

On this clone itself: In the same sample, other DNA sequences code for this CDR3. V is TRBV30 and J is TRBJ2-7; D call uncertain. CDR3 length equals 11 residues. Per the germline V gene, CDR1 is GTSNPN and CDR2 is SVGIG (reference sequence). Trimming cost V 2 bases and J 3 bases, with 5 bases left between them. CDR3 loop: CAWSSSYEQYF. CDR3 nucleotide sequence: TGTGCCTGGAGTTCGAGCTACGAGCAGTACTTC.

This clone appeared a few times. V is TRBV4-3 and J is TRBJ2-7; 10 nucleotides align to TRBD2. Looked up from germline, CDR1 is LGHNA and CDR2 is YSLEER. Trimming cost V 0 bases and J 2 bases; bases outside gene matches: 7. CDR3 length equals 17 residues. The CDR3 protein is CASSQDKTSGATYEQYF. The DNA for the CDR3 is TGCGCCAGCAGCCAAGATAAAACTAGCGGGGCCACCTACGAGCAGTACTTC.

The chain is built from TRBV30 and TRBJ1-1, with 10 bases that match TRBD1. V lost 0 bases to trimming and J lost 4 bases; unmatched junction nucleotides: 11. Per germline, CDR1 GTSNPN and CDR2 SVGIG (reference sequence). This CDR3 contains 17 residues. The CDR3 nucleotides read TGTGCCTGGAGTGTACAAGCCATGGGACAGGGGATCACTGAAGCTTTCTTT. It is translated as CAWSVQAMGQGITEAFF.

This clone has only a few counts. V gene TRBV7-3 combines with J gene TRBJ2-7, with 10 bases aligning to TRBD2. The CDR3 runs 15 residues. V gave up 1 base and J gave up 5 bases; unmatched junction bases: 5. Germline V gene data show CDR1 as SGHTA and CDR2 as FQGTGA. The CDR3 DNA reads TGTGCCAGCAGCTTAAGTAGCGGGAGGAACCACGAGCAGTACTTC. Translation: CASSLSSGRNHEQYF.

This clone occurred a few times. The rearrangement links TRBV6-4 to TRBJ2-1; D is undetermined. The CDR3 totals 17 residues. In germline, CDR1 is MRHNA, CDR2 SNTAGT. Between the trimmed V and J ends, which lost 3 bases and 0 bases, there was a span of 15 bases. The CDR3 DNA follows: TGTGCCAGCAGTGAATATGGCGGATCCTCCTCCTACAATGAGCAGTTCTTC. Its translation is CASSEYGGSSSYNEQFF.

This clone has just one count. The chain recombines TRBV4-3 with TRBJ2-4; TRBD1 matches 9 bases. The CDR3 has 14 amino acids. J lost 8 bases, V lost 4 bases, and 6 bases had no gene match. The germline V gene has CDR1 LGHNA and CDR2 YSLEER. DNA for the CDR3: TGCGCCAGCAGCCCCGGACAGGGGTTTGACATTCAGTACTTC. Translating it yields CASSPGQGFDIQYF.

There are a few counts of this clone. The chain couples TRBV28 to TRBJ2-3; TRBD2 matches at 8 bases. Trimming took 5 bases from V and 3 from J; bases not matched to a gene: 7. The CDR3 spans 15 residues. In germline, CDR1 is MDHEN, CDR2 SYDVKM. CDR3 bases: TGTGCCAGCAGTCCGAGCGGGAGACTGACAGATACGCAGTATTTT. It translates to CASSPSGRLTDTQYF.

This rearrangement joins TRBV6-5 to TRBJ2-1; TRBD2 aligns across 9 bases. V lost 4 bases to trimming and J lost 9 bases; unmatched junction nucleotides: 4. The CDR3 extends over 13 amino acids. Germline values: CDR1 MNHEY, CDR2 SVGAGI. This CDR3 reads CASSFQAGGEQFF. The CDR3 DNA sequence: TGTGCCAGCAGTTTCCAAGCGGGAGGTGAGCAGTTCTTC.